The source of this T cell receptor (beta chain) is a study of blood T cell repertoires in COVID-19. Background on the study: PBMCs, B-cell-depleted T cells, or T cells were the source of the cDNA or gDNA that made up the material.

This CDR3 has 16 residues. Germline CDR1 is LGHNA and CDR2 is YSLEER. Between the trimmed V and J ends, which lost 1 base and 3 bases, there was a span of 16 bases. Using immunoSEQ multiplex PCR, the repertoire was profiled, and TCRdb retains in-frame clones only, with some absent. The data contain approximately 65,000 clones, approximately 90% of them singletons. The gene calls are TRBV4-3 and TRBJ2-7; D perhaps matches TRBD2 (6 bases). This TCR was sampled from a woman younger than 30 with acute or convalescent COVID-19. The sequencing sample was made of peripheral blood. CDR3 coding DNA: TGCGCCAGCAGCCAAGTACTAACGGGAGTTATCTACGAGCAGTACTTC. This encodes CASSQVLTGVIYEQYF.